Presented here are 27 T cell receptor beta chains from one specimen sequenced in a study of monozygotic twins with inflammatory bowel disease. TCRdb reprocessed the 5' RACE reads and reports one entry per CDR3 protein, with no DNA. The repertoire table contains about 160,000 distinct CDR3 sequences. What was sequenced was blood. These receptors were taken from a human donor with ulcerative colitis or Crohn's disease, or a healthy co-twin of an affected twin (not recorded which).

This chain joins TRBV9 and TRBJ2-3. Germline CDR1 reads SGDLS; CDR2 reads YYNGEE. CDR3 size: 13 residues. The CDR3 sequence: CASTAPGTDTQYF.

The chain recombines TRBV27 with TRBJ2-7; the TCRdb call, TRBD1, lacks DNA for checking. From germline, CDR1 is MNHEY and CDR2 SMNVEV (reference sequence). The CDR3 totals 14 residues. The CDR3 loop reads CASRTGTAAYEQYF.

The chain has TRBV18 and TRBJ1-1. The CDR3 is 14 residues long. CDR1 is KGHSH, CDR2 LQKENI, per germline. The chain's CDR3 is CASSPEGVNTEAFF. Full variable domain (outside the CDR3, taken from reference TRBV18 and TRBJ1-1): NAGVMQNPRHLVRRRGQEARLRCSPMKGHSHVYWYRQLPEEGLKFMVYLQKENIIDESGMPKERFSAEFPKEGPSILRIQQVVRGDSAAYFCASSPEGVNTEAFFGQGTRLTVV.

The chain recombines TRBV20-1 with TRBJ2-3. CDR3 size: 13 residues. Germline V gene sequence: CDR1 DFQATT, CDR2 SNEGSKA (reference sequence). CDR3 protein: CSAREVHTDTQYF.

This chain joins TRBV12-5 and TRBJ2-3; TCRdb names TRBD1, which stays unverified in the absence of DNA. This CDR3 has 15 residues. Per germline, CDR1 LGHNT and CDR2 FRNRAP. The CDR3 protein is CASGSTGVGADTQYF.

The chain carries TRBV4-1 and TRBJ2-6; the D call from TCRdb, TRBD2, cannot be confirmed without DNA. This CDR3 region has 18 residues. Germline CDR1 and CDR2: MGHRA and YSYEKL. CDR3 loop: CASSQDWTRDSGANVLTF.

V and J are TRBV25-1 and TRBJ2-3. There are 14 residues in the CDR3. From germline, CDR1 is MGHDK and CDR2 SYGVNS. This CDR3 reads CASSAELQADTQYF.

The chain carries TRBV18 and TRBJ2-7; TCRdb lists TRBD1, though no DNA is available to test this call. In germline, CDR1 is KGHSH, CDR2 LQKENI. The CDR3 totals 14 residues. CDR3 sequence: CASSPDRETYEQYF.

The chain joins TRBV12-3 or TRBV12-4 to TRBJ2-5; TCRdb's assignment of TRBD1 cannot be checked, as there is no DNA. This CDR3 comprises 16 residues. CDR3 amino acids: CASSFTLGQGEETQYF.

The CDR3 here is CASTPTSGRAGEQFF. The chain carries TRBV12-3 or TRBV12-4 and TRBJ2-1; TCRdb returns TRBD2, unconfirmable since there is no DNA. CDR3 size: 15 residues.

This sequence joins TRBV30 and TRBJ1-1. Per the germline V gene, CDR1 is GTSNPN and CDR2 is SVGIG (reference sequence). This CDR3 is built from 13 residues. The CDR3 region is CAWSVRRDTEAFF.

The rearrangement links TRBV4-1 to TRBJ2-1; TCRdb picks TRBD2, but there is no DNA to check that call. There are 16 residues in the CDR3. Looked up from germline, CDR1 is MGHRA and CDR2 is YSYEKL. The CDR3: CASSQEGSGGPNEQFF.

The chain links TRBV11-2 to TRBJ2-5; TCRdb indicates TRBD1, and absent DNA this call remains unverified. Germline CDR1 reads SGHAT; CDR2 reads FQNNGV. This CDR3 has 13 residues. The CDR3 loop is CASSPGQGETQYF.

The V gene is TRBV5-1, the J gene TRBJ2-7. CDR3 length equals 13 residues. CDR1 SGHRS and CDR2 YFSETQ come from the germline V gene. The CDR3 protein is CASSLAPTYEQYF.

CDR3 region: CAITQSGGITEAFF. V usage is TRBV10-3 and J usage is TRBJ1-1; absent DNA, TCRdb's TRBD1 call cannot be checked. Germline CDR1 reads ENHRY; CDR2 reads SYGVKD. The length of the CDR3 is 14 residues.

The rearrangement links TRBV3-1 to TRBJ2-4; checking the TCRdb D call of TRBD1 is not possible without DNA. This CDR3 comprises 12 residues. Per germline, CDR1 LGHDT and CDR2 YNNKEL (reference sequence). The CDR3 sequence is CSSSQDRGNRYF.

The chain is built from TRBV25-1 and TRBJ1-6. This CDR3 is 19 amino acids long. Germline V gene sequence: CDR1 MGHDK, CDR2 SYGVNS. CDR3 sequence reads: CASSASPGTHSSYNSPLHF.

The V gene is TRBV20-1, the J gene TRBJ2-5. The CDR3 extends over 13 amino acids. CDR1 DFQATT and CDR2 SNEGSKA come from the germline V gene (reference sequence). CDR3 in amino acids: CSARPSAFGTQYF.

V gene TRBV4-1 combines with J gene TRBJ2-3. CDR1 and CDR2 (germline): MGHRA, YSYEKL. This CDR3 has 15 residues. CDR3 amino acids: CASSQLWSRTDTQYF.

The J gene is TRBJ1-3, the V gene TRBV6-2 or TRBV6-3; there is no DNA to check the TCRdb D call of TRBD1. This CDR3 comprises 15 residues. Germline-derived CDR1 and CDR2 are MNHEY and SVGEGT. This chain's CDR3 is CASNQDRAAGNTIYF.

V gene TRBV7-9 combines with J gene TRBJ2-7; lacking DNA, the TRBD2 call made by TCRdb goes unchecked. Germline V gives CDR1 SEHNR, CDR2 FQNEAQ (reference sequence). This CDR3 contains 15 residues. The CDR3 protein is CASSWVAGEVHEQYF.

CDR3 region: CASSPPDRDQPQHF. The chain has TRBV4-1 and TRBJ1-5; without DNA, the TCRdb call of TRBD1 cannot be checked. From germline, CDR1 is MGHRA and CDR2 YSYEKL. The CDR3 has 14 residues.

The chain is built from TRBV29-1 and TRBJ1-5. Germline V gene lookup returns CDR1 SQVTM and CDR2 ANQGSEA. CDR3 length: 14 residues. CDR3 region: CSALPTGSDQPQHF.

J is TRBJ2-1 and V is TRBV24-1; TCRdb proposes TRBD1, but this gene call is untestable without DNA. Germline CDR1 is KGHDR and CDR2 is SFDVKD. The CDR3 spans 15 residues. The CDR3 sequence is CATSDTGGSYNEQFF.

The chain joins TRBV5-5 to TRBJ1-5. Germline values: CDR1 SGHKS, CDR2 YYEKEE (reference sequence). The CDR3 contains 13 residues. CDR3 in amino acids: CASSLQLNQPQHF. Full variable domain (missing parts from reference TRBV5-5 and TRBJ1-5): DAGVTQSPTHLIKTRGQQVTLRCSPISGHKSVSWYQQVLGQGPQFIFQYYEKEERGRGNFPDRFSARQFPNYSSELNVNALLLGDSALYLCASSLQLNQPQHFGDGTRLSIL.

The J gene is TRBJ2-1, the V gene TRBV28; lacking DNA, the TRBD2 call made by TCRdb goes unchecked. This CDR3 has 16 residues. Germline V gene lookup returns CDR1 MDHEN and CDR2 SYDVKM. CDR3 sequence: CASGFRLAKEYNEQFF.

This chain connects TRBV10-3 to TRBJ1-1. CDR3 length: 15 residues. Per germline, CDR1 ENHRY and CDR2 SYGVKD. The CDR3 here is CAISEGSRRNAEAFF.